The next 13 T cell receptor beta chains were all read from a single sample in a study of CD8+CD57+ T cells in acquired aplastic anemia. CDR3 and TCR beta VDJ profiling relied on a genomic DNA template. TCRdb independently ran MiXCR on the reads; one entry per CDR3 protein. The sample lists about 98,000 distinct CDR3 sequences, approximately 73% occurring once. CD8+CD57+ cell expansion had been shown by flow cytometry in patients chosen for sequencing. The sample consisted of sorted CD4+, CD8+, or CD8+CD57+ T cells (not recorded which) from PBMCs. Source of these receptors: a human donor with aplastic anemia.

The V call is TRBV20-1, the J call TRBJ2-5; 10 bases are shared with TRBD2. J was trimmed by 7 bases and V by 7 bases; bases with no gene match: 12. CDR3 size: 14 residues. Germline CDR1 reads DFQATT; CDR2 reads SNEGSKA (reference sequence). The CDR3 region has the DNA TGCAGTGTCCTCGTAAGTAGGACTAGCGGGACCCAGTACTTC. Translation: CSVLVSRTSGTQYF.

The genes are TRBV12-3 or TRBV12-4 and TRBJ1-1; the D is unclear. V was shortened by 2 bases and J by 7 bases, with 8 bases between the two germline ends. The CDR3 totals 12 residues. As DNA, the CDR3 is TGTGCCAGCAGTTTAAGGTTGGGTGAAGCTTTCTTT. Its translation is CASSLRLGEAFF.

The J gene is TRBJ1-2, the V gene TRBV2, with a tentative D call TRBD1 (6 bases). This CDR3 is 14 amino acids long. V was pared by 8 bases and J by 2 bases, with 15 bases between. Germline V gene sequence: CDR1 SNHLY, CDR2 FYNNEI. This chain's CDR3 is CASGRDIQNYGYTF. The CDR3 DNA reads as TGTGCCAGCGGGCGGGACATTCAAAACTATGGCTACACCTTC. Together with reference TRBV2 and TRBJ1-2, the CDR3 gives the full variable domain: EPEVTQTPSHQVTQMGQEVILRCVPISNHLYFYWYRQILGQKVEFLVSFYNNEISEKSEIFDDQFSVERPDGSNFTLKIRSTKLEDSAMYFCASGRDIQNYGYTFGSGTRLTVV.

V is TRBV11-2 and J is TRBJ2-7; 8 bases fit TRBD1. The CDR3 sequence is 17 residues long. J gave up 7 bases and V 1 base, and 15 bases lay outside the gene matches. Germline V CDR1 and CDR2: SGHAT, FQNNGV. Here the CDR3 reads CASSLGGLDRGWFEQYF. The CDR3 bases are TGTGCCAGCAGCTTAGGGGGACTCGACAGGGGCTGGTTTGAGCAGTACTTC. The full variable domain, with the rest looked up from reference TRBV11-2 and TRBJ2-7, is EAGVAQSPRYKIIEKRQSVAFWCNPISGHATLYWYQQILGQGPKLLIQFQNNGVVDDSQLPKDRFSAERLKGVDSTLKIQPAKLEDSAVYLCASSLGGLDRGWFEQYFGPGTRLTVT.

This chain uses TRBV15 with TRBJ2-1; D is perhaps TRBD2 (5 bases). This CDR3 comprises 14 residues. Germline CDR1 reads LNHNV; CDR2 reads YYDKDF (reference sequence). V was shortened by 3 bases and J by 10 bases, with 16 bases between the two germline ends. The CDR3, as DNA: TGTGCCACCAGCAGTTACCGCGAGACTAACGAGCAGTTCTTC. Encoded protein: CATSSYRETNEQFF. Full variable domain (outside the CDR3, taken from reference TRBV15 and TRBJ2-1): DAMVIQNPRYQVTQFGKPVTLSCSQTLNHNVMYWYQQKSSQAPKLLFHYYDKDFNNEADTPDNFQSRRPNTSFCFLDIRSPGLGDTAMYLCATSSYRETNEQFFGPGTRLTVL.

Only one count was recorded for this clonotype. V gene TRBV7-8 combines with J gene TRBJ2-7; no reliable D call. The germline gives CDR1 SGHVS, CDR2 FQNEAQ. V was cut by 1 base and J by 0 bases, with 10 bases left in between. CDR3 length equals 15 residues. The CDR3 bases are TGTGCCAGCAGCTTAGGACCAACCGGCTCCTACGAGCAGTACTTC. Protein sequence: CASSLGPTGSYEQYF.

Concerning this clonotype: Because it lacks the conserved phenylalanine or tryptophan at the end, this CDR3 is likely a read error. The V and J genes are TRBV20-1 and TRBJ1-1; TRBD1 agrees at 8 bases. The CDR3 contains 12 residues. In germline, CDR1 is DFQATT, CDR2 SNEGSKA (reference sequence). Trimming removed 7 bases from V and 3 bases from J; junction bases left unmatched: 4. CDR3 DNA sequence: TGCAGTGTACAACAGGGGGACACTGAAGCTTTCTCT. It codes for CSVQQGDTEAFS.

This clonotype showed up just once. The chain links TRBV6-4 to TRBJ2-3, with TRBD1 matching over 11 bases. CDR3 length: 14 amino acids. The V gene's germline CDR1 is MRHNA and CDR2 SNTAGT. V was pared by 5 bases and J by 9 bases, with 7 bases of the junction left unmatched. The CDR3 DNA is TGTGCCAGCAGTCCGGGACAGGGGGTGGACACGCAGTATTTT. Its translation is CASSPGQGVDTQYF.

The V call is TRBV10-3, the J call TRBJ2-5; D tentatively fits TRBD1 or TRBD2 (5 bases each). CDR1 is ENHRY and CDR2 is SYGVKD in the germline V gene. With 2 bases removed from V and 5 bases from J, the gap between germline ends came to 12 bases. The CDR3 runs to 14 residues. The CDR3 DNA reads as TGTGCCATCAGTGAGGGGACCAAAGGGGAGACCCAGTACTTC. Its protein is CAISEGTKGETQYF.

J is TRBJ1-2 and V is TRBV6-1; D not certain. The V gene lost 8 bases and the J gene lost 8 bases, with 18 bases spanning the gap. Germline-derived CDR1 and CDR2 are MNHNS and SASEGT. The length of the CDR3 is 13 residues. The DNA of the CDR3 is TGTGCCAGCCGGTCCGGGGAGGTGGAGGGCTACACCTTC. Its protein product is CASRSGEVEGYTF.

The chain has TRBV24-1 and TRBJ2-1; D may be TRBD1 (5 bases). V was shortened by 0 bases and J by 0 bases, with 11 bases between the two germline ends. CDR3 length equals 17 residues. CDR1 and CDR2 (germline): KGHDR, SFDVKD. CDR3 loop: CATSDLKRGSSYNEQFF. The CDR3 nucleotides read TGTGCCACCAGTGATTTGAAAAGGGGTAGCTCCTACAATGAGCAGTTCTTC.

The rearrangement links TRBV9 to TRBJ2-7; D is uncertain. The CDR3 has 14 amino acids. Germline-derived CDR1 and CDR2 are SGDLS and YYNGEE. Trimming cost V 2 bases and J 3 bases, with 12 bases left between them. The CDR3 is CASSVSISNYEQYF. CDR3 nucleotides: TGTGCCAGCAGCGTCTCAATCTCCAACTACGAGCAGTACTTC.

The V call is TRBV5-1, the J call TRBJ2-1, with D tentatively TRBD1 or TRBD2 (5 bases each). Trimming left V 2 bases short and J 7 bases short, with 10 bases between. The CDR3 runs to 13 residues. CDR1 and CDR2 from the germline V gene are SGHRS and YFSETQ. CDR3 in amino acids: CASSLGWGNEQFF. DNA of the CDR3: TGCGCCAGCAGCTTAGGATGGGGGAATGAGCAGTTCTTC.